The clone carrying this T cell receptor (beta chain) was counted a few times. The antigen is unknown. The CDR3 contains 17 residues. Germline V gene sequence: CDR1 SEHNR, CDR2 FQNEAQ (reference sequence). Trimming pared 4 bases from V and 7 bases from J, leaving 20 bases between. Study processing details: Samples contained a median of roughly 96,000 TCRs, with a range of roughly 20,000 to 690,600. TCRdb fed the RACE reads into MiXCR, producing one record per CDR3 protein. In this record, the V and J calls reflect TCRdb's handling and not the investigators' own analysis. The sample has roughly 130,000 distinct CDR3 sequences, roughly 10% seen once. This entry belongs to a study of human T cells and chemical hapten exposure. On the study more broadly: Read at 6 days, the patch tests placed 0.01% DPC on the upper back. The study, taken as a whole, reports: Expanded TCRs showed more large CDR3 clusters than pre-sensitization or healthy control sets. DPC sensitization left the count of TCRs above 1 in 1000 unchanged.

Regarding time point: patch test 3, about 24 weeks after DPC sensitization. Treatment reported: therapeutic diphenylcyclopropenone sensitization with weekly scalp DPC. The chain couples TRBV7-9 to TRBJ1-6; D remains ambiguous. The specimen comprised whole blood, sampled in connection with sensitization to the hapten diphenylcyclopropenone (DPC). The sequence came from a woman in her forties or fifties with alopecia areata. Some clones in this sample may be carry-over from other donors' samples. The CDR3 spells CASSSIPGEFRNSPLHF. The CDR3 nucleotides are TGTGCCAGCAGCTCCATCCCCGGGGAGTTCAGGAATTCACCCCTCCACTTT.